This TCR beta chain was sequenced in a study of beta chain features in type 1 diabetes. Study-wide points: In all four CD4+ subsets, TCRB CDR3 length was significantly, moderately reduced in type 1 diabetes.

Of note for this clone: Antigen unknown.

Reverse transcribing all isolated RNA meant expressed TCRB transcripts were sequenced. About 3.9 million reads on average were seen across naive, central memory and regulatory T cell samples. Measured with immunoSEQ multiplex PCR; TCRdb has only the in-frame clones, and not every one. This sample has 600,000 to 700,000 clones, with around 12% found just once. Germline V gives CDR1 MDHEN, CDR2 SYDVKM. The CDR3 totals 13 residues. V was cut by 6 bases and J by 4 bases, with 12 bases left in between. The chain combines TRBV28 with TRBJ1-2, with D possibly matching TRBD1 (6 bases). This TCR was recovered from a man between 25 and 39 years old with type 1 diabetes. Sequencing was performed on naive CD4+ T cells from blood. The CDR3 spells CASRTDSLYGYTF. The CDR3 bases are TGTGCCAGCAGGACGGACAGTCTCTATGGCTACACCTTC.